Here is one T cell receptor (beta chain) with its context. Data came from immunoSEQ multiplex PCR; TCRdb stores just in-frame clones and leaves some out. The sample has tens of thousands of clones; around 90% are singletons. The data originate from a study of siplizumab effects on memory and regulatory T cells. Germline loops: CDR1 WSHSY, CDR2 SAAADI. The junction had 9 bases not matched to a gene; V was cut back by 4 bases and J by 9 bases. The length of the CDR3 is 14 residues. This TCR was sampled from a human donor in good health. Material: Tregs sorted from blood. The chain combines TRBV10-2 with TRBJ2-1; 7 nucleotides line up with TRBD2. The CDR3: CASSATLTSFEQFF. The CDR3 coding sequence is TGCGCCAGCAGTGCGACATTGACTAGCTTTGAGCAGTTCTTC.